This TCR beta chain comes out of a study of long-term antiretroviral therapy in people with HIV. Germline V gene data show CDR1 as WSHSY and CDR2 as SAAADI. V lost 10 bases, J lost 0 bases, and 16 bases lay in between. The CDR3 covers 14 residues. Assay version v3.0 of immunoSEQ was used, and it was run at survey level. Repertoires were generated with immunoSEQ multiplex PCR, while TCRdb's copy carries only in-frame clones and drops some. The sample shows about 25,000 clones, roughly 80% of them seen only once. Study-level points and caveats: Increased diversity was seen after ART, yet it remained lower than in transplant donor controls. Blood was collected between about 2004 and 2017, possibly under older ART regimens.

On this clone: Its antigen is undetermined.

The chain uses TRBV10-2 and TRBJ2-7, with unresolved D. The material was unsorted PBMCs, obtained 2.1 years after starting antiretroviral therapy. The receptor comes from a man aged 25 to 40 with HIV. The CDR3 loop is CATSPEPSSYEQYF. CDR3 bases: TGCGCCACCTCTCCGGAACCTAGCTCCTACGAGCAGTACTTC.